These 20 T cell receptor beta chains came from one sample sequenced in a study of low-dose radiotherapy and immunotherapy resistance in tumors. Priming of first-strand cDNA relied on TRAV- and TRBV-specific primers (covering alpha and beta chains). TCR amplification ran approximately 20 PCR cycles using constant-region and V-primer adapter primers. TCRdb fed the reads into MiXCR, producing one record per CDR3 protein. The table includes roughly 54,000 distinct CDR3 sequences, 25% detected once. Time point noted: before trial treatment. Sequences were derived from PBMCs, sampled before treatment. The receptors originated from a male donor with prostate cancer.

With respect to this clonotype: One junction end does not reproduce the germline sequence, and a read error may be involved. This chain joins TRBV28 and TRBJ1-4, with D unclear. Germline lookup yields CDR1 MDHEN and CDR2 SYDVKM. The CDR3 has 15 residues. CDR3 in DNA: TGTGTCAGCATCATGAGGTCAGCAACTAATGAAAAACTGTTTTTT. Protein sequence: CVSIMRSATNEKLFF.

This clonotype was observed many times. The DNA of the CDR3 is TGTGCCAGCTCACCAGGGCTCCTGAACACTGAAGCTTTCTTT. It yields the protein CASSPGLLNTEAFF. The V call is TRBV18, the J call TRBJ1-1; D gene ambiguous. The germline V and J ends were trimmed by 2 bases and 0 bases, with 7 bases remaining between them. This CDR3 is built from 14 residues. Germline CDR1 and CDR2: KGHSH and LQKENI.

This clonotype was seen many times. The chain is built from TRBV11-1 and TRBJ2-2, with 7 bases identical to TRBD2. The germline V gene has CDR1 SGHAT and CDR2 FQDESV (reference sequence). Losses at the gene ends were 5 bases for V and 4 bases for J; bases not matched to a gene: 10. The CDR3 has 16 residues. The CDR3 is CASSPHGGGPTGELFF. In nucleotides, the CDR3 is TGTGCCAGCAGCCCGCATGGGGGAGGGCCCACCGGGGAGCTGTTTTTT.

This clonotype was recorded at least ten times. The chain combines TRBV14 with TRBJ2-1, with 7 bases aligning to TRBD2. From germline, CDR1 is SGHDN and CDR2 FVKESK. The CDR3 runs 17 residues. V dropped 3 bases and J dropped 4; count of bases not matched to a gene: 12. The CDR3 region has the DNA TGTGCCAGCAGCCAGACAAGGGTAGCGGGCGAGTACAATGAGCAGTTCTTC. It encodes CASSQTRVAGEYNEQFF.

This clonotype was seen at least ten times. This chain connects TRBV24-1 to TRBJ2-5; D perhaps matches TRBD1 (6 bases). CDR3 size: 14 residues. Germline assignment: CDR1 KGHDR and CDR2 SFDVKD. V gave up 4 bases and J gave up 5 bases, with 13 bases separating them. The chain's CDR3 is CATSDSGARETQYF. The CDR3 nucleotides read TGTGCCACCAGTGACTCAGGGGCTAGGGAGACCCAGTACTTC.

This clonotype was detected once. A far larger clone is a single base away, which makes a read error likely. This rearrangement joins TRBV6-2 or TRBV6-3 to TRBJ2-1; D is undetermined. V lost 0 bases and J lost 13, with 16 bases in between. Germline V gene lookup returns CDR1 MNHEY and CDR2 SVGEGT. This CDR3 comprises 14 residues. The CDR3 reads CASSYSLFQETQFF. In DNA form, the CDR3 reads TGTGCCAGCAGTTACTCGCTCTTTCAAGAGACCCAGTTCTTC.

The V gene is TRBV4-3, the J gene TRBJ2-5; D is unresolved. The V gene lost 0 bases and the J gene lost 1 base, with 9 bases spanning the gap. Germline V lookup: CDR1 LGHNA, CDR2 YSLEER. The CDR3 length is 15 residues. CDR3 amino acids: CASSQDGPGQETQYF. In nucleotides, the CDR3 is TGCGCCAGCAGCCAAGATGGTCCTGGCCAAGAGACCCAGTACTTC.

Only a few counts were recorded for this clonotype. The CDR3 loop is CSVELGNEQFF. The CDR3 DNA reads TGCAGCGTTGAATTGGGGAATGAGCAGTTCTTC. The chain employs TRBV29-1 and TRBJ2-1, with unresolved D. The CDR3 has 11 residues. Germline CDR1 reads SQVTM; CDR2 reads ANQGSEA. V was pared by 2 bases and J by 7 bases, with 6 bases between.

The rearrangement links TRBV6-1 to TRBJ1-2, with 7 bases lining up with TRBD1. Unmatched junction bases numbered 2, after V lost 5 bases and J lost 2 bases. Germline-derived CDR1 and CDR2 are MNHNS and SASEGT. The CDR3 spans 13 residues. The CDR3 loop is CASSPDRNYGYTF. CDR3 DNA sequence: TGTGCCAGCAGTCCGGACAGGAACTATGGCTACACCTTC.

This clonotype has a count of ten or more. V and J are TRBV19 and TRBJ2-5, with TRBD1 matching 7 bases. V shed 6 bases and J 3 bases; nucleotides not matched to a gene: 7. This CDR3 comprises 14 residues. Germline V lookup: CDR1 LNHDA, CDR2 SQIVND (reference sequence). The CDR3 spells CASRLTGTEETQYF. The CDR3 nucleotides are TGTGCCAGTAGGCTCACCGGGACAGAAGAGACCCAGTACTTC. Full variable domain (missing parts from reference TRBV19 and TRBJ2-5): DGGITQSPKYLFRKEGQNVTLSCEQNLNHDAMYWYRQDPGQGLRLIYYSQIVNDFQKGDIAEGYSVSREKKESFPLTVTSAQKNPTAFYLCASRLTGTEETQYFGPGTRLLVL.

Concerning this clonotype itself: This sequence is one base from a far larger clone and is likely a read error. The chain uses TRBV28 and TRBJ2-7, with TRBD2 as a possible D gene (6 bases). The V and J ends lost 6 bases and 7 bases respectively, with 22 bases between them. Germline CDR1 MDHEN, CDR2 SYDVKM. This CDR3 spans 15 amino acids. CDR3 residues: CASRTLRLGYNEQYF. The CDR3 DNA reads as TGTGCCAGCAGAACCTTAAGACTAGGCTACAATGAGCAGTACTTC.

This clonotype was recorded at least ten times. The V gene is TRBV20-1, the J gene TRBJ1-2; maybe TRBD1 (6 bases). The CDR3 length is 15 residues. Germline CDR1 is DFQATT and CDR2 is SNEGSKA (reference sequence). CDR3 residues: CSAQARGGTNYGYTF. The CDR3 coding sequence is TGCAGCGCTCAAGCCAGGGGCGGAACTAACTATGGCTACACCTTC.

At least ten counts were recorded for this clonotype. The V gene is TRBV19, the J gene TRBJ2-5; D is perhaps TRBD1 or TRBD2 (5 bases each). The CDR3 is 15 residues long. CDR1 is LNHDA and CDR2 is SQIVND in the germline V gene (reference sequence). With 7 bases removed from V and 2 bases from J, the gap between germline ends came to 17 bases. CDR3 protein: CASTPSGTPQETQYF. DNA for the CDR3: TGTGCCAGTACTCCGTCCGGGACCCCACAAGAGACCCAGTACTTC.

J is TRBJ2-7 and V is TRBV4-3; 7 bases are a match to TRBD1. The ends lost 0 bases at V and 5 bases at J; junction bases unmatched: 4. The CDR3 runs to 14 residues. CDR1 and CDR2 from the germline V gene are LGHNA and YSLEER. The DNA for the CDR3 is TGCGCCAGCAGCCAAGACAGGGGGAAGGACGAGCAGTACTTC. Encoded protein: CASSQDRGKDEQYF.

Ten or more counts support this clonotype. The rearrangement links TRBV30 to TRBJ1-4; D remains ambiguous. This CDR3 is 13 amino acids long. Trimming stripped 4 bases from V and 2 bases from J, with 8 bases between. CDR1 GTSNPN and CDR2 SVGIG come from the germline V gene (reference sequence). CDR3 amino acids: CAWTEGTNEKLFF. The CDR3 nucleotides are TGTGCCTGGACGGAGGGCACTAATGAAAAACTGTTTTTT. Combining the CDR3 with reference TRBV30 and TRBJ1-4 gives the whole variable domain SQTIHQWPATLVQPVGSPLSLECTVEGTSNPNLYWYRQAAGRGLQLLFYSVGIGQISSEVPQNLSASRPQDRQFILSSKKLLLSDSGFYLCAWTEGTNEKLFFGSGTQLSVL.

As regards this clonotype: A far larger clone is only one base removed, so a read error is likely. This chain links TRBV5-8 with TRBJ2-2; the D gene is possibly TRBD2 (5 bases). The germline CDR1 and CDR2 sequences are SGHTS and YDEGEE. This CDR3 comprises 15 residues. The DNA of the CDR3 is TGTGCCAGCAGCTTGATAGCGTTGAACACCGAGGAGCTGTTTTTT. Its translation is CASSLIALNTEELFF. Complete variable domain (other parts from reference TRBV5-8 and TRBJ2-2): EAGVTQSPTHLIKTRGQQATLRCSPISGHTSVYWYQQALGLGLQFLLWYDEGEERNRGNFPPRFSGRQFPNYSSELNVNALELEDSALYLCASSLIALNTEELFFGEGSRLTVL.

The chain combines TRBV28 with TRBJ1-6; 10 positions agree with TRBD1. The CDR3 loop spans 15 amino acids. The germline V gene has CDR1 MDHEN and CDR2 SYDVKM. The V and J ends lost 4 bases and 5 bases, in that order; junction bases with no gene match: 2. CDR3 protein: CASSSTGGHNSPLHF. The DNA for the CDR3 is TGTGCCAGCAGTTCGACAGGGGGCCATAATTCACCCCTCCACTTT.

The V and J genes are TRBV20-1 and TRBJ1-2; D remains ambiguous. Germline CDR1 DFQATT, CDR2 SNEGSKA (reference sequence). The CDR3 contains 13 residues. Trimming stripped 3 bases from V and 8 bases from J, with 16 bases between. In DNA form, the CDR3 reads TGCAGTGCTAGCCTAACGCGAGGCTTCGGCTACACCTTC. Translating it yields CSASLTRGFGYTF.

This clonotype is labeled medium-sized. The J gene is TRBJ2-2, the V gene TRBV6-5, with D perhaps TRBD2 (5 bases). From germline, CDR1 is MNHEY and CDR2 SVGAGI. The CDR3 has 15 residues. The V end was cut by 6 bases, the J end by 5 bases, with 16 bases between. In nucleotides, the CDR3 is TGTGCCAGCAGCGTAGCGTTGGTGGGAACCGGGGAGCTGTTTTTT. The encoded protein is CASSVALVGTGELFF.

At least ten counts were recorded for this clonotype. The V call is TRBV25-1, the J call TRBJ1-1, with TRBD1 as a possible D gene (6 bases). CDR1 and CDR2 (germline): MGHDK, SYGVNS. V shed 6 bases and J shed 1 base, with 12 bases lying between them. There are 14 residues in the CDR3. CDR3 nucleotide sequence: TGTGCCAGCAGGGGATTAGGGGGGAACACTGAAGCTTTCTTT. This sequence encodes CASRGLGGNTEAFF.